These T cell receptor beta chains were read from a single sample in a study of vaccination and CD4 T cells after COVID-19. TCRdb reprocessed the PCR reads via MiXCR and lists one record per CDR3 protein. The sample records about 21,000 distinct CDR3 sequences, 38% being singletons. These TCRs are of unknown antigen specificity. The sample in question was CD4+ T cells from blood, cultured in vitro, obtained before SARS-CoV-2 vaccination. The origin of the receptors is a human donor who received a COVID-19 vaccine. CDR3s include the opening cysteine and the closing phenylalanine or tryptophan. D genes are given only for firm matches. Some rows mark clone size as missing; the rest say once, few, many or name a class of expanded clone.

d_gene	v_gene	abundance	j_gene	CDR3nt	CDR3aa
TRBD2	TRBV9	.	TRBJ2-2	TGTGCCAGCAGCCCACACGATCTCGGACTAGCGGGGGGCACCGGGGAGCTGTTTTTT	CASSPHDLGLAGGTGELFF
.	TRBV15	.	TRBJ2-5	TGTGCCACCAGCAGAGTCAGGCCCGGGGAGACCCAGTACTTC	CATSRVRPGETQYF
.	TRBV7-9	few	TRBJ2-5	TGTGCCAGCAGCTTATTCAGAAATCAAGAGACCCAGTACTTC	CASSLFRNQETQYF
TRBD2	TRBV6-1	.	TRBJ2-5	TGTGCCAGCAGCCGCCTCAGCGGGGGGGGTCGAGAGACCCAGTACTTC	CASSRLSGGGRETQYF
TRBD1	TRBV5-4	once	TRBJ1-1	TGTGCCAGCAGCTCCCCAATCAGGGGGCGTGACACTGAAGCTTTCTTT	CASSSPIRGRDTEAFF
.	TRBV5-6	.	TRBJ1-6	TGTGCCAGCAGCTTCGGAGACTATAATTCACCCCTCCACTTT	CASSFGDYNSPLHF
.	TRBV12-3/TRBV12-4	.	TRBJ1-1	TGTGCCAGCAGTTTAAAGAGGGATCGGGATGGGACTGAAGCTTTCTTT	CASSLKRDRDGTEAFF
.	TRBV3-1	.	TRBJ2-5	TGTGCCAGCAGCCAAGATCGGATAGCTCGGCAAGAGACCCAGTACTTC	CASSQDRIARQETQYF
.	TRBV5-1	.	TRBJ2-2	TGCGCCAGCAGCTTGGTAGCTCGGACCGGGGAGCTGTTTTTT	CASSLVARTGELFF
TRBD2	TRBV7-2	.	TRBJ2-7	TGTGCCAGCAGCTACAAGCCGGGACTAGCGTACGAGCAGTACTTC	CASSYKPGLAYEQYF
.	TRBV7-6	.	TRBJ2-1	TGTGCCAGCAGCTTAGCTCCCTCCGAGCTCAGTGAGCAGTTCTTC	CASSLAPSELSEQFF
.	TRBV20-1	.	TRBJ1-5	TGCAGTGCTAGAGATAGGGGGTATAGCAATCAGCCCCAGCATTTT	CSARDRGYSNQPQHF
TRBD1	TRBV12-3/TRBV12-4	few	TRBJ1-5	TGTGCCAGCAGTTTAAACGCGGACAGGGGTGAACAGCCCCAGCATTTT	CASSLNADRGEQPQHF
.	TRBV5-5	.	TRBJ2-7	TGTGCCAGCAGCACCGCGGACAGCTACATTTACGAGCAGTACTTC	CASSTADSYIYEQYF
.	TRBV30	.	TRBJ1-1	TGTGCCTGGAGTCCTAACAGGCGCTCCTTCGAATTGAACACTGAAGCTTTCTTT	CAWSPNRRSFELNTEAFF
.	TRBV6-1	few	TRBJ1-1	TGTGCCAGCAGTCTCTGGGAGAGTATGAACACTGAAGCTTTCTTT	CASSLWESMNTEAFF
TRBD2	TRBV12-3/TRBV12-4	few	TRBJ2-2	TGTGCCAGCAGTTTAGGGAGCGGGGCGAACACCGGGGAGCTGTTTTTT	CASSLGSGANTGELFF
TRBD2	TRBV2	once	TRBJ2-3	TGTGCCAGCAGTGGCAACCCTTACCTGACTAGCGGGCGTGGAGATACGCAGTATTTT	CASSGNPYLTSGRGDTQYF
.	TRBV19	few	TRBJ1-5	TGTGCCAGTAGTCCAAACAAAGATCAGCCCCAGCATTTT	CASSPNKDQPQHF
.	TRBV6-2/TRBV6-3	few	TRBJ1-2	TGTGCCAGCAGTTACTCGAACTTTCGAGAGGATGGCTACACCTTC	CASSYSNFREDGYTF
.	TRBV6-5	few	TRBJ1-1	TGTGCCAGCAGTTTCCAGGGGTGGAACACTGAAGCTTTCTTT	CASSFQGWNTEAFF
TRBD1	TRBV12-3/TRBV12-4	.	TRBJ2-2	TGTGCCAGCAGTTTAGCGGCGTGGACAGGGGGAAGCGGGGAGCTGTTTTTT	CASSLAAWTGGSGELFF
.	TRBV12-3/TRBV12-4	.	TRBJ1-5	TGTGCCAGCGGTTTCAATCAGCCCCAGCATTTT	CASGFNQPQHF
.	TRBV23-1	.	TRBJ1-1	TGCGCCAGCAGTCAATACGAGGGATGGTACACTGAAGCTTTCTTT	CASSQYEGWYTEAFF
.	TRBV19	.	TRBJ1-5	TGTGCCGGTAGTATGGAGTGGGGCGCGGATAGCAATCAGCCCCAGCATTTT	CAGSMEWGADSNQPQHF
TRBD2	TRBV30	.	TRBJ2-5	TGTGCCTGGAGAGCGGGGGGTAAAGAGACCCAGTACTTC	CAWRAGGKETQYF
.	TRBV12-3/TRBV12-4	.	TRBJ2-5	TGTGCCAGCAGTTTGAGCGGTGAGACCCAGTACTTC	CASSLSGETQYF
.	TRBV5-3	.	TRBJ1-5	TGTGCCAGAAGCTTGGGTAGCTCGCCGGGACCTAAAATGGGCAATCAGCCCCAGCATTTT	CARSLGSSPGPKMGNQPQHF
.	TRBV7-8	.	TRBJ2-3	TGTGCCAGCAGTCCCCAGCCCCAGTCAAAGGTCCTTAGCACAGATACGCAGTATTTT	CASSPQPQSKVLSTDTQYF
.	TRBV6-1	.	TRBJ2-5	TGTGCCAGCTCCTCCTCGTACCAAGAGACCCAGTACTTC	CASSSSYQETQYF
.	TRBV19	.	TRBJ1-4	TGTGCCAGTAAGGGAGGGTTTGAAAAACTGTTTTTT	CASKGGFEKLFF
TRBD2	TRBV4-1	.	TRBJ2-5	TGCGCCAGCAGCCAAGAAGGGCCAGGGAGGGGAGAGACCCAGTACTTC	CASSQEGPGRGETQYF
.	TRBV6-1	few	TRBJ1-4	TGTGCCAGCACCAGAACCAGAGGAGAGGGGGAAAAACTGTTTTTT	CASTRTRGEGEKLFF
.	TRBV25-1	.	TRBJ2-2	TGTGCCAGCAGTCCTGGGGGGTACGGGGAGCTGTTTTTT	CASSPGGYGELFF
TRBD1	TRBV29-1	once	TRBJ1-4	TGCAGCGTCAAACAGGGGGCAGATACTAATGAAAAACTGTTTTTT	CSVKQGADTNEKLFF
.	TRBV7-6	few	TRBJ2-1	TGTGCCAGCAGCTTAGCGGGGGGCAATGAGCAGTTCTTC	CASSLAGGNEQFF
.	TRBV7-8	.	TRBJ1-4	TGCGCCAGCAGCTTAGGGTATCAGGGGCCTAATGAAAAACTGTTTTTT	CASSLGYQGPNEKLFF
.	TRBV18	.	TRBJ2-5	TGTGCCAGCTCACCGGGGGGCCAAGAGACCCAGTACTTC	CASSPGGQETQYF
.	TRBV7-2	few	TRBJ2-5	TGTGCCAGCAGCTTAGTACCTAGGGAGACCCAGTACTTC	CASSLVPRETQYF
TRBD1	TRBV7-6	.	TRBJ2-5	TGTGCCAGCAGCCAAACCGACAGGGTCGAGACCCAGTACTTC	CASSQTDRVETQYF
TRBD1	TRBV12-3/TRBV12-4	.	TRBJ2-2	TGTGCCAGCAGCCTTCACACAGGGGGCGCAGAGCACCGGGGAGCTGTTTTT	CASSLHTGGAEHRGAVF
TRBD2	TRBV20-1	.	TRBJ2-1	TGCAGTGCTAGAGCCCGATGGACTAGCGGGGAGTCCTACAATGAGCAGTTCTTC	CSARARWTSGESYNEQFF
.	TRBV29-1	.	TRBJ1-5	TGCAGCGTTGCGACAGGCTTTAGCAATCAGCCCCAGCATTTT	CSVATGFSNQPQHF
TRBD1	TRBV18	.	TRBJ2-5	TGTGCCAGCTCACCAAGGGCAGGGGGACAGGAGACCCAGTACTTC	CASSPRAGGQETQYF